The present T cell receptor (beta chain) was sequenced within a study of cytomegalovirus exposure and HLA in healthy donors. J was trimmed by 5 bases and V by 10 bases; bases with no gene match: 9. This CDR3 is built from 13 residues. Germline V gene sequence: CDR1 SEHNR, CDR2 FQNEAQ (reference sequence). PCR employed 60 Vbeta and 13 Jbeta primers. Repertoires were generated with immunoSEQ multiplex PCR, while TCRdb's copy carries only in-frame clones and drops some. The sample lists roughly 260,000 clones; approximately 85% were seen once. Points on this clone: The antigen is undetermined.

Study-wide results and limits: In vitro testing confirmed a few CMV-associated chains as specific for CMV antigens.

This rearrangement joins TRBV7-9 to TRBJ2-5; 8 bases map to TRBD2. This sequence originates from a middle-aged woman in good health and CMV-seropositive. Sequences were obtained from PBMCs. CDR3: CATTIAGFETQYF. In nucleotides, the CDR3 is TGTGCCACCACAATAGCGGGATTTGAGACCCAGTACTTC. The full variable domain, in which reference TRBV7-9 and TRBJ2-5 provide the parts outside the CDR3, is DTGVSQNPRHKITKRGQNVTFRCDPISEHNRLYWYRQTLGQGPEFLTYFQNEAQLEKSRLLSDRFSAERPKGSFSTLEIQRTEQGDSAMYLCATTIAGFETQYFGPGTRLLVL.